This T cell receptor (beta chain) was captured by sequencing in a study of T cells in Graves' hyperthyroidism and ophthalmopathy. Overall study findings and caveats: Model predictions of ophthalmopathy came a median around 6.5 months before onset.

There are 16 residues in the CDR3. Per the germline V gene, CDR1 is KGHSH and CDR2 is LQKENI. V was cut by 2 bases and J by 3 bases, with 16 bases left in between. This clonotype appeared a few times. The antigen remains unidentified. Authors of the study amplified TCR beta CDR3 regions from RNA transcripts. HTBI primers were the set used in a first-round RT-PCR of the TCR CDR3. MiXCR, run by TCRdb on the multiplex PCR reads, gives a single entry per CDR3 protein. The sample shows some 760,000 distinct CDR3 sequences, 14% of them seen only once. Each patient was aged 18 to 65 and had newly diagnosed hyperthyroidism of under 2 months' duration. Source material for PBMCs was 10 ml fresh peripheral blood.

The TCR originated in a woman younger than 35 with Graves' hyperthyroidism. The rearrangement joins TRBV18 to TRBJ1-1, with D perhaps TRBD1 (6 bases). The sample taken for sequencing was blood. CDR3 in amino acids: CASSPTITGLDTEAFF. The CDR3 DNA is TGTGCCAGCTCACCAACTATAACAGGGTTGGACACTGAAGCTTTCTTT.